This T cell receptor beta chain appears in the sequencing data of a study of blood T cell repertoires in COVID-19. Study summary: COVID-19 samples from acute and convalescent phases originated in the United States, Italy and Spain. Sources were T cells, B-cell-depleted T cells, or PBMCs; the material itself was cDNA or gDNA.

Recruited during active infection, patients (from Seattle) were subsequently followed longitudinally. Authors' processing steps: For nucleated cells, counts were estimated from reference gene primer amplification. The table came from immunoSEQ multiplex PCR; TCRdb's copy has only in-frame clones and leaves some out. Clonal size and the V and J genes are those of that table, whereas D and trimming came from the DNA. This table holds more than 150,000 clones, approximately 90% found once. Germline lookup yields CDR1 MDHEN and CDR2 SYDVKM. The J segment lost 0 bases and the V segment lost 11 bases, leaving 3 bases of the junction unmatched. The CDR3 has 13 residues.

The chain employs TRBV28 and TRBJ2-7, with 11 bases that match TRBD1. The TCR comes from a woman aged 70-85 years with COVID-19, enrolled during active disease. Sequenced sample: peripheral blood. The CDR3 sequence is CAGGQGGSYEQYF. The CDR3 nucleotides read TGTGCCGGGGGACAGGGGGGCTCCTACGAGCAGTACTTC. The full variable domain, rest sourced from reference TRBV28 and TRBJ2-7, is DVKVTQSSRYLVKRTGEKVFLECVQDMDHENMFWYRQDPGLGLRLIYFSYDVKMKEKGDIPEGYSVSREKKERFSLILESASTNQTSMYLCAGGQGGSYEQYFGPGTRLTVT.